The 30 T cell receptor beta chains in this list originate from one sample, sequenced in a study of cytomegalovirus exposure and HLA in healthy donors. In the PCR, 60 Vbeta and 13 Jbeta primers were used. Libraries were prepared by immunoSEQ multiplex PCR; TCRdb keeps only in-frame clonotypes and omits some of them. The table has approximately 200,000 clones, approximately 85% seen once. Material: PBMCs. The receptors here all came from a woman between 50 and 59 years old in good health and CMV-seronegative.

This clone came up a few times. The chain employs TRBV6-1 and TRBJ2-7, with D hard to call. Germline CDR1 reads MNHNS; CDR2 reads SASEGT. V was cut by 7 bases and J by 0 bases, with 10 bases left in between. The CDR3 is 13 residues long. CDR3 DNA: TGTGCCAGCAACCTGCACAGCTCCTACGAGCAGTACTTC. It specifies CASNLHSSYEQYF.

J is TRBJ2-1 and V is TRBV7-3, with 14 bases matching TRBD2. The CDR3 spans 19 residues. With V trimmed by 5 bases and J by 5 bases, 14 bases remained unmatched. Germline V gives CDR1 SGHTA, CDR2 FQGTGA. The CDR3 loop is CASSPRPGTSGSPNNEQFF. The CDR3 DNA reads TGTGCCAGCAGCCCCCGACCCGGGACTAGCGGGAGTCCCAACAATGAGCAGTTCTTC. The complete variable domain, with remaining parts taken from reference TRBV7-3 and TRBJ2-1, reads GAGVSQTPSNKVTEKGKYVELRCDPISGHTALYWYRQSLGQGPEFLIYFQGTGAADDSGLPNDRFFAVRPEGSVSTLKIQRTERGDSAVYLCASSPRPGTSGSPNNEQFFGPGTRLTVL.

This clone has just one count. The chain employs TRBV5-5 and TRBJ2-7; D is possibly TRBD2 (5 bases). Germline V CDR1 and CDR2: SGHKS, YYEKEE (reference sequence). The CDR3 totals 15 residues. Between the trimmed V and J ends, which lost 4 bases and 4 bases, there was a span of 18 bases. Written as DNA, the CDR3 is TGTGCCAGCAGCCTCCTGTGGGGAGTGGGTTACGAGCAGTACTTC. This gives the protein CASSLLWGVGYEQYF.

The chain uses TRBV27 and TRBJ2-7; D uncertain. In germline, CDR1 is MNHEY, CDR2 SMNVEV (reference sequence). This CDR3 has 15 residues. Trimming cost V 0 bases and J 3 bases, with 12 bases left between them. The CDR3 here is CASSLSPNPDYEQYF. The DNA of the CDR3 is TGTGCCAGCAGTTTATCCCCCAACCCAGACTACGAGCAGTACTTC.

The chain combines TRBV7-6 with TRBJ2-7; 7 positions agree with TRBD1. The CDR3 runs 15 residues. The trim removed 3 bases at V and 0 bases at J, leaving 5 bases unmatched. Germline lookup yields CDR1 SGHVS and CDR2 FNYEAQ. The CDR3 is CASSLAGTVSYEQYF. The CDR3 coding sequence is TGTGCCAGCAGCTTGGCCGGGACAGTCTCCTACGAGCAGTACTTC.

The rearrangement joins TRBV7-7 to TRBJ2-2; 8 bases align to TRBD1. Germline lookup yields CDR1 SSHAT and CDR2 FNYEAQ (reference sequence). V shed 3 bases and J 7 bases; nucleotides not matched to a gene: 4. The CDR3 is made up of 14 amino acids. The CDR3 DNA follows: TGTGCCAGCAGCTTCAGGGGGCAGGGCGGGGAGCTGTTTTTT. Protein sequence: CASSFRGQGGELFF.

This sequence joins TRBV12-5 and TRBJ2-1, with a weak D call TRBD2 (5 bases). This CDR3 is 19 amino acids long. Trimming left V 0 bases short and J 0 bases short, with 18 bases between. Germline V CDR1 and CDR2: LGHNT, FRNRAP. For the CDR3, the DNA is TGTGCTAGTGGTTTGGTACGGGCTTTCGGGATGGGCTCCTACAATGAGCAGTTCTTC. It encodes CASGLVRAFGMGSYNEQFF.

This chain connects TRBV28 to TRBJ2-1, with 13 nucleotides matching TRBD2. Trimming cost V 6 bases and J 11 bases; bases outside gene matches: 10. This CDR3 spans 15 amino acids. Germline V gives CDR1 MDHEN, CDR2 SYDVKM. CDR3 in amino acids: CASSGGTSGNLKQFF. In DNA, the CDR3 is TGTGCCAGCAGCGGCGGGACTAGCGGGAATCTAAAGCAGTTCTTC.

This clone was picked up one time. This rearrangement joins TRBV5-4 to TRBJ2-5, with TRBD1 matching over 9 bases. Germline loops: CDR1 SGHNT, CDR2 YYREEE (reference sequence). Unmatched junction bases numbered 4, after V lost 0 bases and J lost 4 bases. The CDR3 runs to 15 residues. CDR3 region: CASSLGDRERETQYF. CDR3 DNA sequence: TGTGCCAGCAGCTTGGGGGACAGGGAACGAGAGACCCAGTACTTC.

This chain uses TRBV9 with TRBJ1-1; D possibly corresponds to TRBD1 (5 bases). The germline V gene has CDR1 SGDLS and CDR2 YYNGEE. V lost 1 base, J lost 4 bases, and 8 bases lay in between. The CDR3 has 13 residues. The CDR3 DNA follows: TGTGCCAGCAGCGTACAGGGTGGCACTGAAGCTTTCTTT. This encodes CASSVQGGTEAFF.

V is TRBV7-8 and J is TRBJ1-5; D perhaps matches TRBD1 (5 bases). Trimming took off 5 bases at V and 4 bases at J, with 9 bases between the two ends. The germline V gene encodes CDR1 SGHVS and CDR2 FQNEAQ. The CDR3 spans 13 residues. CDR3 residues: CASSATENQPQHF. The CDR3 DNA sequence: TGTGCCAGCAGCGCGACAGAGAATCAGCCCCAGCATTTT.

The gene calls are TRBV7-8 and TRBJ2-4; TRBD2 might be the D (6 bases). The CDR3 loop spans 15 amino acids. Trimming removed 3 bases at V and 6 bases at J, with 15 bases between. The germline V gene has CDR1 SGHVS and CDR2 FQNEAQ. The CDR3 region is CASSFGPSGGNIQYF. The CDR3 nucleotides are TGTGCCAGCAGCTTCGGGCCGTCCGGGGGAAACATTCAGTACTTC.

J is TRBJ2-5 and V is TRBV10-3, with 12 bases fitting TRBD2. Germline V gene lookup returns CDR1 ENHRY and CDR2 SYGVKD. The ends lost 0 bases at V and 1 base at J; junction bases unmatched: 6. The CDR3 covers 18 residues. For the CDR3, the DNA is TGTGCCATCAGTGAGTCTCCGGGACTAGCGGGCTTCCAAGAGACCCAGTACTTC. It encodes CAISESPGLAGFQETQYF.

This clone was detected a few times. The chain uses TRBV6-5 and TRBJ2-2; D perhaps matches TRBD2 (5 bases). V was clipped by 2 bases and J by 7 bases, with 14 bases between them. Per germline, CDR1 MNHEY and CDR2 SVGAGI. There are 15 residues in the CDR3. CDR3 region: CASSYVASLSGELFF. In DNA, the CDR3 is TGTGCCAGCAGTTACGTCGCTAGCTTGAGCGGGGAGCTGTTTTTT.

The J gene is TRBJ2-1, the V gene TRBV10-3, with 7 positions matching TRBD2. The germline V gene has CDR1 ENHRY and CDR2 SYGVKD. This CDR3 is 18 amino acids long. V shed 0 bases, J shed 2 bases, and the junction held 10 bases outside the gene matches. CDR3 residues: CAISESRQLATPYNEQFF. The DNA of the CDR3 is TGTGCCATCAGTGAGTCGAGGCAACTAGCGACCCCCTACAATGAGCAGTTCTTC.

This chain links TRBV2 with TRBJ2-3; no definite D call. Germline CDR1 is SNHLY and CDR2 is FYNNEI. The ends were cut back, 0 bases at V and 11 bases at J, with 9 bases in the middle. This CDR3 has 12 residues. DNA for the CDR3: TGTGCCAGCAGTGAAGCGGTGCGTGGGCAGTATTTT. Translated: CASSEAVRGQYF.

This chain joins TRBV7-9 and TRBJ2-7, with no clear D. The germline V and J ends were trimmed by 4 bases and 2 bases, with 6 bases remaining between them. The CDR3 has 12 amino acids. The V gene's germline CDR1 is SEHNR and CDR2 FQNEAQ (reference sequence). CDR3 DNA sequence: TGTGCCAGCAGCTCAGTAACCTACGAGCAGTACTTC. Protein product: CASSSVTYEQYF.

This rearrangement joins TRBV9 to TRBJ2-1; 8 nucleotides agree with TRBD2. This CDR3 comprises 15 residues. Germline assignment: CDR1 SGDLS and CDR2 YYNGEE. V dropped 6 bases and J dropped 2; count of bases not matched to a gene: 7. CDR3 in amino acids: CASTRAGEAYNEQFF. The CDR3 DNA reads TGTGCCAGCACCCGAGCGGGAGAGGCCTACAATGAGCAGTTCTTC.

The chain is built from TRBV6-5 and TRBJ2-3, with 9 bases aligning to TRBD1. CDR1 is MNHEY, CDR2 SVGAGI, per germline. The V gene end was trimmed by 6 bases and the J gene end by 5 bases; junction bases not matched to a gene: 9. The CDR3 length is 15 residues. This CDR3 is CASSLQGARGDTQYF. The DNA for the CDR3 is TGTGCCAGCAGCCTACAGGGGGCTCGCGGAGATACGCAGTATTTT.

This chain links TRBV10-3 with TRBJ1-4, with 9 bases matching TRBD1. The CDR3 consists of 15 residues. Germline CDR1 ENHRY, CDR2 SYGVKD. Trimming removed 0 bases from V and 8 bases from J; junction bases left unmatched: 4. CDR3 region: CAISESTGGDEKLFF. CDR3 nucleotide sequence: TGTGCCATCAGTGAGTCGACAGGGGGAGACGAAAAACTGTTTTTT.

The chain employs TRBV7-9 and TRBJ2-7; D is possibly TRBD1 (5 bases). Trimming took off 8 bases at V and 2 bases at J, with 13 bases between the two ends. Germline loops: CDR1 SEHNR, CDR2 FQNEAQ (reference sequence). The CDR3 runs 13 residues. In DNA form, the CDR3 reads TGTGCCAGCGAGAAGACGGACACCTACGAGCAGTACTTC. It translates to CASEKTDTYEQYF.

This clone was detected only once. The chain has TRBV5-1 and TRBJ2-1; maybe TRBD1 (5 bases). The V end lost 1 base, the J end lost 1 base, and 9 bases lay between the germline ends. Germline CDR1 and CDR2: SGHRS and YFSETQ. The CDR3 sequence is 15 residues long. The CDR3 reads CASSLWQGSYNEQFF. CDR3 in DNA: TGCGCCAGCAGCTTGTGGCAGGGTTCCTACAATGAGCAGTTCTTC.

V and J are TRBV5-5 and TRBJ2-1; a possible D gene is TRBD2 (5 bases). The germline CDR1 and CDR2 sequences are SGHKS and YYEKEE (reference sequence). The ends were cut back, 2 bases at V and 3 bases at J, with 12 bases in the middle. The CDR3 totals 15 residues. CDR3 loop: CASSLTLRDYNEQFF. The CDR3 nucleotides are TGTGCCAGCAGCTTAACGCTCCGGGACTACAATGAGCAGTTCTTC.

This sequence joins TRBV18 and TRBJ1-5, with D possibly TRBD1 on 6 matching bases. The germline gives CDR1 KGHSH, CDR2 LQKENI. V was clipped by 6 bases and J by 2 bases, with 11 bases between them. This CDR3 has 14 residues. The CDR3 is CASSEDSGNQPQHF. The CDR3 nucleotides are TGTGCCAGCTCCGAGGACAGTGGCAATCAGCCCCAGCATTTT. The whole variable domain, filled in from reference TRBV18 and TRBJ1-5, reads NAGVMQNPRHLVRRRGQEARLRCSPMKGHSHVYWYRQLPEEGLKFMVYLQKENIIDESGMPKERFSAEFPKEGPSILRIQQVVRGDSAAYFCASSEDSGNQPQHFGDGTRLSIL.

J is TRBJ2-1 and V is TRBV7-8; D possibly corresponds to TRBD2 (5 bases). The CDR3 runs to 16 residues. The ends were cut back, 5 bases at V and 3 bases at J, with 17 bases in the middle. Germline assignment: CDR1 SGHVS and CDR2 FQNEAQ. The CDR3 coding sequence is TGTGCCAGCAGCCCCAACGAGAGGGTAGGCTACAATGAGCAGTTCTTC. It codes for CASSPNERVGYNEQFF.

The V and J genes are TRBV7-6 and TRBJ2-5; D is ambiguous. Germline loops: CDR1 SGHVS, CDR2 FNYEAQ. This CDR3 region has 14 residues. V lost 1 base to trimming and J lost 1 base, with 7 bases between them. CDR3 protein: CASSLERSQETQYF. CDR3 in DNA: TGTGCCAGCAGCTTAGAACGGTCCCAAGAGACCCAGTACTTC.

This chain uses TRBV25-1 with TRBJ2-1, with 7 bases identical to TRBD2. Trimming took 5 bases from V and 0 from J; bases not matched to a gene: 7. Germline V gene data show CDR1 as MGHDK and CDR2 as SYGVNS. The CDR3 runs 16 residues. The CDR3: CASSRSGPSSYNEQFF. The CDR3 region has the DNA TGTGCCAGCAGTCGTAGCGGGCCGAGCTCCTACAATGAGCAGTTCTTC.

This clone was detected once. The chain links TRBV7-2 to TRBJ2-1; TRBD2 is a possible D gene (6 bases). From germline, CDR1 is SGHTA and CDR2 FQGNSA. V lost 0 bases and J 4 bases, leaving 13 bases between the germline ends. This CDR3 has 16 residues. As DNA, the CDR3 is TGTGCCAGCAGCTTAGCGGGCGGGACGAGGTACAATGAGCAGTTCTTC. Its protein product is CASSLAGGTRYNEQFF.

The chain is built from TRBV25-1 and TRBJ2-7; TRBD1 aligns across 9 bases. CDR3 length: 16 amino acids. Unmatched junction bases numbered 12, after V lost 5 bases and J lost 4 bases. In germline, CDR1 is MGHDK, CDR2 SYGVNS. The CDR3 region has the DNA TGTGCCAGCAGTTTTACGAAATCGGGACAGGGATACGAGCAGTACTTC. Its protein is CASSFTKSGQGYEQYF.

The chain has TRBV2 and TRBJ2-7; 8 nucleotides agree with TRBD2. V lost 6 bases and J lost 4; bases outside the gene matches: 5. CDR1 is SNHLY, CDR2 FYNNEI, per germline. There are 13 residues in the CDR3. CDR3 loop: CASRERERYEQYF. The CDR3 nucleotides read TGTGCCAGCAGGGAGCGGGAGCGGTACGAGCAGTACTTC. Full variable domain (rest looked up from reference TRBV2 and TRBJ2-7): EPEVTQTPSHQVTQMGQEVILRCVPISNHLYFYWYRQILGQKVEFLVSFYNNEISEKSEIFDDQFSVERPDGSNFTLKIRSTKLEDSAMYFCASRERERYEQYFGPGTRLTVT.